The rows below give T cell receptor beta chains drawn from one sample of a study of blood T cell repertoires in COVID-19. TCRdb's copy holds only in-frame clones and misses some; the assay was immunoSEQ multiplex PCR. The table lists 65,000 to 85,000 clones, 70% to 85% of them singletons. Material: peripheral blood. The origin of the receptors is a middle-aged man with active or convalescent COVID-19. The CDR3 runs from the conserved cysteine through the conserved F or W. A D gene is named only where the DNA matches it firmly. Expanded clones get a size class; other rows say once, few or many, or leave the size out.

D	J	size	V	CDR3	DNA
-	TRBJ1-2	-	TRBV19	CASSIDPHSVNYGYTF	TGTGCCAGTAGTATAGATCCCCACTCCGTTAACTATGGCTACACCTTC
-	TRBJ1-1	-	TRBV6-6	CASSYSRVYTEAFF	TGTGCCAGCAGTTACTCCAGGGTATACACTGAAGCTTTCTTT
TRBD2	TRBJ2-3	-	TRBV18	CASSRDYSDTQYF	TGTGCCAGCTCTCGGGACTACTCAGATACGCAGTATTTT
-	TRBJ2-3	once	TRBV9	CASSVAGGESTDTQYF	TGTGCCAGCAGCGTAGCGGGCGGGGAGAGCACAGATACGCAGTATTTT
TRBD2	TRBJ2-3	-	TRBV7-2	CASSPRGTRASGGTDTQYF	TGTGCCAGCAGCCCGAGGGGGACACGGGCTAGCGGGGGCACAGATACGCAGTATTTT
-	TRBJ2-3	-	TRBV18	CASSPSYRTDTQYF	TGTGCCAGCTCACCCAGTTACCGCACAGATACGCAGTATTTT
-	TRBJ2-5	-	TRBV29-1	CSVAVEGQQETQYF	TGCAGCGTTGCGGTGGAGGGACAGCAAGAGACCCAGTACTTC
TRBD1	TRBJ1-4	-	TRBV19	CASTPDRGAAKLFF	TGTGCCAGTACCCCGGACAGGGGCGCGGCAAAACTGTTTTTT
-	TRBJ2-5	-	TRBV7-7	CASSLTVYQETQYF	TGTGCCAGCAGCCTGACAGTCTACCAAGAGACCCAGTACTTC
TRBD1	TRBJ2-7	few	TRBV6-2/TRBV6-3	CASSLPGQIYEQYF	TGTGCCAGCAGCCTGCCGGGACAGATCTACGAGCAGTACTTC
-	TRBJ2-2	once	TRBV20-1	CSATGSGELFF	TGCAGTGCCACGGGGTCCGGGGAGCTGTTTTTT
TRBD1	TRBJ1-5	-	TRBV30	CAWAGQGNQPQHF	TGTGCCTGGGCGGGACAGGGGAATCAGCCCCAGCATTTT
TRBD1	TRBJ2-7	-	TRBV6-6	CASSRDSTYEQYF	TGTGCCAGCAGCCGGGACAGTACTTACGAGCAGTACTTC
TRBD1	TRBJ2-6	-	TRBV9	CASSYGQGAPGANVLTF	TGTGCCAGCAGCTATGGACAGGGGGCTCCTGGGGCCAACGTCCTGACTTTC
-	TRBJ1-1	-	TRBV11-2	CASTPIQGMNTEAFF	TGTGCCAGCACCCCCATTCAGGGGATGAACACTGAAGCTTTCTTT
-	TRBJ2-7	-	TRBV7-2	CASSLDPLGAYEQYF	TGTGCCAGCAGCTTAGACCCCTTGGGGGCTTACGAGCAGTACTTC
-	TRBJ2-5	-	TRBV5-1	CASSGGTTPQETQYF	TGCGCCAGCAGCGGGGGGACCACTCCGCAAGAGACCCAGTACTTC